The 20 T cell receptor beta chains listed next were all sequenced from one sample in a study of CD8 T cells in Susac syndrome. An input of roughly 0.45 to 1 ug of RNA was subjected to reverse transcription using random hexamers. TCRdb passed the immunoSEQ multiplex PCR reads through MiXCR, listing each CDR3 protein once. The repertoire holds about 60,000 distinct CDR3 sequences, with around nine tenths as singletons. The specimen was CD8+ T cells from PBMCs. The receptors originated from a human donor in good health.

The chain couples TRBV21-1 to TRBJ2-7; whether TRBD2, the table's D call, matches the DNA was not checked. TRBV21-1 corresponds to a pseudogene. The CDR3 extends over 20 amino acids. CDR3 protein: CASSKDRCGTLPFLREEQYF. Here the CDR3 DNA reads TGTGCCAGCAGCAAAGATCGATGCGGGACTCTCCCCTTTCTCCGTGAGGAGCAGTACTTC.

The V gene is TRBV6-5, the J gene TRBJ2-7, with no clear D. Trimming removed 2 bases at V and 0 bases at J, with 8 bases between. This CDR3 is 14 amino acids long. Per germline, CDR1 MNHEY and CDR2 SVGAGI. In DNA form, the CDR3 reads TGTGCCAGCAGTTACACGGAAACCTCCTACGAGCAGTACTTC. Amino acid sequence: CASSYTETSYEQYF.

The chain links TRBV5-1 to TRBJ2-2; D not resolved. V lost 1 base and J lost 3, with 13 bases in between. Germline V CDR1 and CDR2: SGHRS, YFSETQ. The CDR3 runs to 16 residues. CDR3 in amino acids: CASSLRAGRYTGELFF. DNA of the CDR3: TGCGCCAGCAGCTTGAGGGCAGGTCGTTACACCGGGGAGCTGTTTTTT.

The chain carries TRBV12-3 or TRBV12-4 and TRBJ1-5; TRBD1 matches 9 bases. V shed 6 bases and J 6 bases; nucleotides not matched to a gene: 6. This CDR3 has 14 amino acids. Written as DNA, the CDR3 is TGTGCCAGCAGGGCTAGGACAGGGGTTCAGCCCCAGCATTTT. Protein sequence: CASRARTGVQPQHF.

The CDR3 loop reads CASSLGSAYGYTF. The DNA for the CDR3 is TGTGCCAGCAGCTTGGGCAGTGCCTATGGCTACACCTTC. The chain is built from TRBV5-4 and TRBJ1-2; D gene unclear. V was trimmed by 0 bases and J by 4 bases, leaving 7 bases between them. Germline V gives CDR1 SGHNT, CDR2 YYREEE (reference sequence). The length of the CDR3 is 13 residues.

The genes are TRBV4-3 and TRBJ1-2; a weak D match, TRBD1 (5 bases). CDR3 length equals 15 residues. V lost 0 bases, J lost 4 bases, and 12 bases lay in between. CDR1 and CDR2 (germline): LGHNA, YSLEER. For the CDR3, the DNA is TGCGCCAGCAGCCAAGATAGGGGTCCCCCCTATGGCTACACCTTC. Protein: CASSQDRGPPYGYTF.

The chain uses TRBV28 and TRBJ2-5; 10 bases fit TRBD2. Trimming at V came to 4 bases and at J to 5 bases, leaving 10 bases not matched to a gene. This CDR3 is 16 amino acids long. Germline V gives CDR1 MDHEN, CDR2 SYDVKM. In nucleotides, the CDR3 is TGTGCCAGCAGTTCCTCTAGCGGGGGCGGGATGGAGACCCAGTACTTC. It encodes CASSSSSGGGMETQYF.

The rearrangement joins TRBV9 to TRBJ1-3; D call uncertain. The CDR3 is made up of 15 amino acids. Germline loops: CDR1 SGDLS, CDR2 YYNGEE. Trimming stripped 0 bases from V and 8 bases from J, with 15 bases between. In nucleotides, the CDR3 is TGTGCCAGCAGCGTAGAGAGCGGGAGGTTGGACACCATATATTTT. This translates into CASSVESGRLDTIYF.

CDR3 DNA sequence: TGTGCCAGCAGTGATTTATATGGCTACACCTTC. Protein product: CASSDLYGYTF. The chain carries TRBV6-5 and TRBJ1-2; no clear D gene. The V end was cut by 5 bases, the J end by 5 bases, with 6 bases between. Germline V gene data show CDR1 as MNHEY and CDR2 as SVGAGI. CDR3 length equals 11 residues.

The chain has TRBV13 and TRBJ1-1; 7 bases match TRBD1. This CDR3 contains 16 residues. The J segment lost 1 base and the V segment lost 4 bases, leaving 9 bases of the junction unmatched. The germline V gene encodes CDR1 PRHDT and CDR2 FYEKMQ (reference sequence). CDR3 DNA: TGTGCCAGCAGCTCCCCGGCAGGGGGAACGAACACTGAAGCTTTCTTT. This gives the protein CASSSPAGGTNTEAFF. Filled out from reference TRBV13 and TRBJ1-1, the complete variable domain reads AAGVIQSPRHLIKEKRETATLKCYPIPRHDTVYWYQQGPGQDPQFLISFYEKMQSDKGSIPDRFSAQQFSDYHSELNMSSLELGDSALYFCASSSPAGGTNTEAFFGQGTRLTVV.

The chain has TRBV5-1 and TRBJ2-3; no clear D. The germline CDR1 and CDR2 sequences are SGHRS and YFSETQ. Trimming stripped 1 base from V and 6 bases from J, with 12 bases between. This CDR3 has 14 amino acids. CDR3 bases: TGCGCCAGCAGCTTGAAGGACGCTGGGGATACGCAGTATTTT. Protein product: CASSLKDAGDTQYF. Based on the CDR3 plus reference TRBV5-1 and TRBJ2-3, the full variable domain is KAGVTQTPRYLIKTRGQQVTLSCSPISGHRSVSWYQQTPGQGLQFLFEYFSETQRNKGNFPGRFSGRQFSNSRSEMNVSTLELGDSALYLCASSLKDAGDTQYFGPGTRLTVL.

The V gene is TRBV30, the J gene TRBJ2-1, with TRBD2 matching over 14 bases. The CDR3 length is 16 residues. V lost 7 bases, J lost 6 bases, and 11 bases stayed unmatched. Germline values: CDR1 GTSNPN, CDR2 SVGIG (reference sequence). CDR3 nucleotides: TGTGCCTACCTCTGGACTAGCGGGGGGCCCCCCAATGAGCAGTTCTTC. Translated: CAYLWTSGGPPNEQFF.

The chain has TRBV25-1 and TRBJ2-3; D ambiguous. The CDR3 has 16 residues. V was pared by 1 base and J by 6 bases, with 17 bases between. CDR1 is MGHDK and CDR2 is SYGVNS in the germline V gene. CDR3 DNA sequence: TGTGCCAGCAGTGAATGGGTAGTCCCTACCGGGGATACGCAGTATTTT. This encodes CASSEWVVPTGDTQYF.

The rearrangement links TRBV12-3 or TRBV12-4 to TRBJ1-1, with D possibly TRBD1 on 5 matching bases. This CDR3 has 11 amino acids. The V end lost 3 bases, the J end lost 8 bases, and 7 bases lay between the germline ends. The CDR3, as DNA: TGTGCCAGCAGTTTGGGGGGAGAAGCTTTCTTT. This sequence encodes CASSLGGEAFF.

The chain links TRBV15 to TRBJ1-4, with TRBD1 as a possible D gene (5 bases). CDR3 length: 15 residues. Germline lookup yields CDR1 LNHNV and CDR2 YYDKDF (reference sequence). Trimming pared 5 bases from V and 5 bases from J, leaving 15 bases between. DNA of the CDR3: TGTGCCACCAGCCGCTACGACAGCCCGAATGAAAAACTGTTTTTT. This sequence encodes CATSRYDSPNEKLFF.

The chain employs TRBV11-2 and TRBJ2-3; D unresolved. V lost 5 bases and J 0 bases, leaving 18 bases between the germline ends. The CDR3 has 17 amino acids. Per the germline V gene, CDR1 is SGHAT and CDR2 is FQNNGV. CDR3 nucleotides: TGTGCCAGCAGCCTTGGTAACACAGAAATTAGCACAGATACGCAGTATTTT. This translates into CASSLGNTEISTDTQYF.

This clonotype was detected once. This sequence joins TRBV7-9 and TRBJ2-7; TRBD1 agrees at 12 bases. Germline trimming cut 3 bases from V and 5 bases from J; bases unmatched to any gene: 2. In germline, CDR1 is SEHNR, CDR2 FQNEAQ (reference sequence). The CDR3 totals 14 residues. In nucleotides, the CDR3 is TGTGCCAGCAGCTTGGGACAGGGGGCCCACGAGCAGTACTTC. This codes for CASSLGQGAHEQYF.

This chain links TRBV12-3 or TRBV12-4 with TRBJ1-4; no clear D. Trimming removed 4 bases at V and 7 bases at J, with 13 bases between. CDR3 length: 14 residues. CDR3 sequence (DNA): TGTGCCAGCAGTTCAGCTCACACGGGTGAAAAACTGTTTTTT. It encodes CASSSAHTGEKLFF.

This clonotype was seen once. The genes are TRBV2 and TRBJ2-1, with 9 nucleotides matching TRBD1. This CDR3 comprises 14 residues. Losses at the gene ends were 6 bases for V and 1 base for J; bases not matched to a gene: 1. Germline CDR1 and CDR2: SNHLY and FYNNEI. CDR3 residues: CASRDRGSYNEQFF. The CDR3 DNA is TGTGCCAGCAGGGACAGGGGTTCCTACAATGAGCAGTTCTTC.

The rearrangement joins TRBV4-3 to TRBJ1-1; D not certain. CDR1 is LGHNA and CDR2 is YSLEER in the germline V gene. CDR3 length: 14 amino acids. The V end was cut by 0 bases, the J end by 2 bases, with 7 bases between. The CDR3 is CASSQEHVNTEAFF. The CDR3, as DNA: TGCGCCAGCAGCCAAGAGCACGTTAACACTGAAGCTTTCTTT.